This T cell receptor (beta chain) derives from a study of technical replicates of blood from a few donors. The CDR3 runs to 16 residues. Germline CDR1 SGHRS, CDR2 YFSETQ. After removal of 4 bases from V and 5 bases from J, the junction contained 7 bases not matched to a gene. Clones were read by immunoSEQ multiplex PCR, and TCRdb kept only the in-frame ones, dropping some. The sample records 70,000 to 90,000 clones, roughly 92% being singletons. The TCR comes from a human donor in good health. The sample taken for sequencing was T cells isolated from PBMCs. V usage is TRBV5-1 and J usage is TRBJ2-2, with 11 bases matching TRBD2. As DNA, the CDR3 is TGCGCCAGCAGCCTAATAGCGGGGGGGCAAACCGGGGAGCTGTTTTTT. It codes for CASSLIAGGQTGELFF.